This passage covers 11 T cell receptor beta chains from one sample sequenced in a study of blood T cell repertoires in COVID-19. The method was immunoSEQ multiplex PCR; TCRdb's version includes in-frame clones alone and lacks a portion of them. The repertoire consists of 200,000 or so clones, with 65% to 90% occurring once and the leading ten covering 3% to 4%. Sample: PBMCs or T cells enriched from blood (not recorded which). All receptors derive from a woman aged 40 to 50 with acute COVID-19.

CDR3 DNA sequence: TGCAGCGTTGAGTGGCGGGACCGTAATGAGCAGTTCTTC. The encoded protein is CSVEWRDRNEQFF. The rearrangement links TRBV29-1 to TRBJ2-1, with D possibly being TRBD2 (6 bases). Deletions cut 3 bases from V and 7 bases from J, with 13 bases between. The CDR3 spans 13 residues. The germline gives CDR1 SQVTM, CDR2 ANQGSEA.

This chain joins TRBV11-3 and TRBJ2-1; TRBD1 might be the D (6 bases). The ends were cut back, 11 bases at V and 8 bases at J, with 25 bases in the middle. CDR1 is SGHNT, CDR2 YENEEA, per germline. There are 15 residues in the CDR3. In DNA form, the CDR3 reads TGTGCCGGCCTCCCTCTGTTCACCAGGGGTCATGAGCAGTTCTTC. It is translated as CAGLPLFTRGHEQFF.

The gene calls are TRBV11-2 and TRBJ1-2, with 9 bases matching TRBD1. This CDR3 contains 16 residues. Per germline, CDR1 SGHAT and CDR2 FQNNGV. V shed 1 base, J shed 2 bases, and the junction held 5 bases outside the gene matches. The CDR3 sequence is CASSLVSQGANYGYTF. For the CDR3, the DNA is TGTGCCAGCAGCTTAGTTTCACAGGGGGCCAACTATGGCTACACCTTC.

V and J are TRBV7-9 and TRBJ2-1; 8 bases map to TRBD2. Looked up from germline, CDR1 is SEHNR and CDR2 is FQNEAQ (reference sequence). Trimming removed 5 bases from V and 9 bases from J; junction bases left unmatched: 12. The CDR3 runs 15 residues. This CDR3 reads CASSIPGLVILEQFF. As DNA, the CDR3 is TGTGCCAGCAGCATACCGGGACTAGTCATTCTTGAGCAGTTCTTC. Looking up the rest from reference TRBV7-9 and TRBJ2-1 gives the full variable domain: DTGVSQNPRHKITKRGQNVTFRCDPISEHNRLYWYRQTLGQGPEFLTYFQNEAQLEKSRLLSDRFSAERPKGSFSTLEIQRTEQGDSAMYLCASSIPGLVILEQFFGPGTRLTVL.

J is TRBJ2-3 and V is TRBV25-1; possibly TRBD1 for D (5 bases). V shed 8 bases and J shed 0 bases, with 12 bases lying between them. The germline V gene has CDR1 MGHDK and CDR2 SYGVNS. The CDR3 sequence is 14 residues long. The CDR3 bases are TGTGCCAGCCAGGGAACGACTAGCACAGATACGCAGTATTTT. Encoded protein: CASQGTTSTDTQYF.

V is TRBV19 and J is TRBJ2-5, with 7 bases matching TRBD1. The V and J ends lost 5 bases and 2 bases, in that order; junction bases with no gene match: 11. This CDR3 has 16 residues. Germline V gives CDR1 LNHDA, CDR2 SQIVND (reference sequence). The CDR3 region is CASSPYPGTDQETQYF. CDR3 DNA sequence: TGTGCCAGTAGTCCTTACCCCGGGACAGATCAAGAGACCCAGTACTTC.

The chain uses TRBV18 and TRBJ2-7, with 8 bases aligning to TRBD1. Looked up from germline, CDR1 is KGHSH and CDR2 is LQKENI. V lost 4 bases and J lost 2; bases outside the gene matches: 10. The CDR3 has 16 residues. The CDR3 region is CASSRGAGQVPYEQYF. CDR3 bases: TGTGCCAGCTCACGCGGGGCGGGACAGGTACCCTACGAGCAGTACTTC.

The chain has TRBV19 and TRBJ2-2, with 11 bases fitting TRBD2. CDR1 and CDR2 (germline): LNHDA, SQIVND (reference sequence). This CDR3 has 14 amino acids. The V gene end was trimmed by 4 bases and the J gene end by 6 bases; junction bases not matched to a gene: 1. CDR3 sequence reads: CASSTGLAAGELFF. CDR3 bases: TGTGCCAGTAGTACGGGACTAGCGGCCGGGGAGCTGTTTTTT. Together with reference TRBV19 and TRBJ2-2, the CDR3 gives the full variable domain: DGGITQSPKYLFRKEGQNVTLSCEQNLNHDAMYWYRQDPGQGLRLIYYSQIVNDFQKGDIAEGYSVSREKKESFPLTVTSAQKNPTAFYLCASSTGLAAGELFFGEGSRLTVL.

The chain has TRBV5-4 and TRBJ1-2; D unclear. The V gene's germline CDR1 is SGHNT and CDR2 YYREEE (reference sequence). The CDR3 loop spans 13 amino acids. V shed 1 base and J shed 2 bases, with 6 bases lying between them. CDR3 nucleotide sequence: TGTGCCAGCAGCTTGCAGAAAAACTATGGCTACACCTTC. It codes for CASSLQKNYGYTF.

This CDR3 reads CATSNRDRHTDTQYF. In DNA, the CDR3 is TGTGCCACCAGTAACCGGGACAGGCACACAGATACGCAGTATTTT. The chain has TRBV15 and TRBJ2-3, with TRBD1 identical over 8 bases. Germline-derived CDR1 and CDR2 are LNHNV and YYDKDF (reference sequence). V was pared by 6 bases and J by 2 bases, with 7 bases of the junction left unmatched. This CDR3 has 15 amino acids. The full variable domain, its missing parts supplied by reference TRBV15 and TRBJ2-3, is DAMVIQNPRYQVTQFGKPVTLSCSQTLNHNVMYWYQQKSSQAPKLLFHYYDKDFNNEADTPDNFQSRRPNTSFCFLDIRSPGLGDTAMYLCATSNRDRHTDTQYFGPGTRLTVL.

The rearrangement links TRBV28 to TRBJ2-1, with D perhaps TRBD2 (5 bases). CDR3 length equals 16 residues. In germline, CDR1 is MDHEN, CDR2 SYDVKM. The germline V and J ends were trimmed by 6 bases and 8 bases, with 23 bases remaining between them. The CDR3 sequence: CASRGATAAPADEQFF. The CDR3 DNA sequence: TGTGCCAGCAGGGGAGCGACGGCGGCTCCGGCGGATGAGCAGTTCTTC.